The 11 T cell receptor beta chains listed next were all sequenced from one sample in a study of blood T cell repertoires in COVID-19. Only in-frame clones appear in the TCRdb table, and some are missing; sequencing was by immunoSEQ multiplex PCR. The sample consists of about 260,000 clones, 75% to 90% of them appearing once. The material sequenced was peripheral blood. Receptor source: a woman aged 50 to 60 who had recovered from COVID-19.

The J gene is TRBJ2-7, the V gene TRBV7-9, with 7 bases aligning to TRBD2. Germline lookup yields CDR1 SEHNR and CDR2 FQNEAQ (reference sequence). CDR3 length: 13 amino acids. Unmatched junction bases numbered 8, after V lost 5 bases and J lost 7 bases. CDR3 residues: CASSSGTGVEQYF. In DNA form, the CDR3 reads TGTGCCAGCAGCAGCGGGACGGGCGTGGAGCAGTACTTC.

The chain is built from TRBV7-2 and TRBJ2-7, with D possibly TRBD1 on 7 matching bases. This CDR3 has 15 residues. Trimming took 5 bases from V and 5 from J, leaving 19 bases between them. Germline V gene sequence: CDR1 SGHTA, CDR2 FQGNSA. CDR3: CASSPPGQGGNEQYF. For the CDR3, the DNA is TGTGCCAGCAGCCCCCCCGGGCAGGGGGGCAACGAGCAGTACTTC.

V gene TRBV27 combines with J gene TRBJ1-1; D remains ambiguous. V was cut by 3 bases and J by 0 bases, with 11 bases left in between. The germline gives CDR1 MNHEY, CDR2 SMNVEV (reference sequence). CDR3 length: 15 amino acids. This chain's CDR3 is CASSFQAGMNTEAFF. The CDR3, as DNA: TGTGCCAGCAGTTTCCAGGCAGGCATGAACACTGAAGCTTTCTTT.

The J gene is TRBJ1-2, the V gene TRBV3-1 (or the pseudogene TRBV3-2); 9 bases match TRBD1. The CDR3 has 15 amino acids. Trimming at V came to 4 bases and at J to 3 bases, leaving 6 bases not matched to a gene. Germline CDR1 LGHDT, CDR2 YNNKEL (reference sequence). CDR3 sequence reads: CASSPTGGVDYGYTF. CDR3 in DNA: TGTGCCAGCAGCCCCACAGGGGGCGTAGACTATGGCTACACCTTC.

This clone has only a few counts. The chain employs TRBV6-5 and TRBJ1-1; 7 positions agree with TRBD1. This CDR3 spans 12 amino acids. The germline V gene has CDR1 MNHEY and CDR2 SVGAGI. The trim removed 6 bases at V and 5 bases at J, leaving 3 bases unmatched. The CDR3 loop is CASSLDRTEAFF. CDR3 nucleotides: TGTGCCAGCAGCTTGGACAGGACTGAAGCTTTCTTT.

The chain carries TRBV5-1 and TRBJ1-2; 10 nucleotides align to TRBD1. V dropped 7 bases and J dropped 6; count of bases not matched to a gene: 6. Germline loops: CDR1 SGHRS, CDR2 YFSETQ. CDR3 length: 13 amino acids. This CDR3 reads CASATGTGDGYTF. Written as DNA, the CDR3 is TGCGCCAGCGCGACCGGGACAGGGGATGGCTACACCTTC.

This clone was counted a single time. The chain is built from TRBV2 and TRBJ1-6, with a weak D call TRBD1 (5 bases). V lost 1 base, J lost 8 bases, and 9 bases lay in between. The CDR3 has 14 amino acids. Per the germline V gene, CDR1 is SNHLY and CDR2 is FYNNEI. The CDR3 DNA reads as TGTGCCAGCAGTGAAGGACAGAATTATTCACCCCTCCACTTT. This gives the protein CASSEGQNYSPLHF.

The chain links TRBV5-1 to TRBJ2-7; the D gene is possibly TRBD1 (5 bases). This CDR3 comprises 15 residues. Trimming removed 0 bases from V and 3 bases from J, with 13 bases in between. The germline V gene has CDR1 SGHRS and CDR2 YFSETQ. Here the CDR3 DNA reads TGCGCCAGCAGCTTGGGTTCCAGGGTGATCTACGAGCAGTACTTC. It yields the protein CASSLGSRVIYEQYF.

The CDR3 spells CASSARTDQPQHF. The CDR3 DNA sequence: TGTGCCAGCAGCGCGAGAACAGACCAGCCCCAGCATTTT. This chain uses TRBV7-2 with TRBJ1-5; the D is unclear. CDR3 length: 13 residues. V was shortened by 5 bases and J by 7 bases, with 12 bases between the two germline ends. In germline, CDR1 is SGHTA, CDR2 FQGNSA. The whole variable domain, remainder taken from reference TRBV7-2 and TRBJ1-5, is GAGVSQSPSNKVTEKGKDVELRCDPISGHTALYWYRQSLGQGLEFLIYFQGNSAPDKSGLPSDRFSAERTGGSVSTLTIQRTQQEDSAVYLCASSARTDQPQHFGDGTRLSIL.

The chain combines TRBV14 with TRBJ1-2; 7 bases align to TRBD1. Germline-derived CDR1 and CDR2 are SGHDN and FVKESK. V was pared by 0 bases and J by 7 bases, with 8 bases of the junction left unmatched. CDR3 length equals 15 residues. CDR3 bases: TGTGCCAGCAGCCAAGACAGGGGGTTTGCTGGTGGCTACACCTTC. This codes for CASSQDRGFAGGYTF.

CDR3 nucleotides: TGTGCCAGCAGCCGTGGGGGGGTAACCCACGAGCAGTACTTC. Translation gives CASSRGGVTHEQYF. The V call is TRBV6-5, the J call TRBJ2-7; 7 bases map to TRBD2. The trim removed 6 bases at V and 5 bases at J, leaving 10 bases unmatched. Germline assignment: CDR1 MNHEY and CDR2 SVGAGI. The CDR3 has 14 amino acids.